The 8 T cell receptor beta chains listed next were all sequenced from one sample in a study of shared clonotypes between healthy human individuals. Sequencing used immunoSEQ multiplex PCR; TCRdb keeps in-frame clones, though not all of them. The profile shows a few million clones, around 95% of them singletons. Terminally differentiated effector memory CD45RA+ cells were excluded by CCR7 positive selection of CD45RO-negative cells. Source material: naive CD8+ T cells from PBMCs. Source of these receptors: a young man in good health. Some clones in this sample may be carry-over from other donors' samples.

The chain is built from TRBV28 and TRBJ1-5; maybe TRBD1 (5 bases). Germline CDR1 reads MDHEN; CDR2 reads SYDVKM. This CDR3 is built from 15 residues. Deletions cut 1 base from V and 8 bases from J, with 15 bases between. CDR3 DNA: TGTGCCAGCAGTTTATCTTGGGACGGTGAGGAGCCCCAGCATTTT. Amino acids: CASSLSWDGEEPQHF.

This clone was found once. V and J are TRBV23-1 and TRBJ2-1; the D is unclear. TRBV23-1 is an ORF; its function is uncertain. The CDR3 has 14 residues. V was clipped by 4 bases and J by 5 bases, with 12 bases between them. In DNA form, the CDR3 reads TGCGCCAGCAGTCCCTTTAAAGGAGACAATGAGCAGTTCTTC. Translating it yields CASSPFKGDNEQFF.

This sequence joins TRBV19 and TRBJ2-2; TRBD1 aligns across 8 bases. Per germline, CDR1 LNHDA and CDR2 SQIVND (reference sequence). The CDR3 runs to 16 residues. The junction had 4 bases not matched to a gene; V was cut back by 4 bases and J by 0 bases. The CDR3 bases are TGTGCCAGTAGTACCGGACAGGGTGCGAACACCGGGGAGCTGTTTTTT. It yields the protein CASSTGQGANTGELFF.

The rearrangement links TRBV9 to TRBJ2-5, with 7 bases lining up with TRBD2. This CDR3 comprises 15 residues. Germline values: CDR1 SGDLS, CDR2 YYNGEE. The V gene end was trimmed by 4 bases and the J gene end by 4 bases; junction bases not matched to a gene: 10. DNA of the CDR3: TGTGCCAGCAGCCAGAGCGGGGTGGGGGGAGAGACCCAGTACTTC. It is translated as CASSQSGVGGETQYF.

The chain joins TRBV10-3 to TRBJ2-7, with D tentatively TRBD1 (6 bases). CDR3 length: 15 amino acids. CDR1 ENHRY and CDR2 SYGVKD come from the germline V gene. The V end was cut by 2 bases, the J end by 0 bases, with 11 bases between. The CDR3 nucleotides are TGTGCCATCAGTGAGGGCAGGGGCAACTCCTACGAGCAGTACTTC. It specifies CAISEGRGNSYEQYF.

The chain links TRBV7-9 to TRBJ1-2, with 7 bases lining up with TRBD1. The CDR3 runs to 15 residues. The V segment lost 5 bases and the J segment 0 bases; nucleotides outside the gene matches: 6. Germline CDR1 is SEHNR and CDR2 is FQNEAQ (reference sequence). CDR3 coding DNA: TGTGCCAGCAGCGTAACAGGGGACCCTAACTATGGCTACACCTTC. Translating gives CASSVTGDPNYGYTF. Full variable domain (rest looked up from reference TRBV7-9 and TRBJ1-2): DTGVSQNPRHKITKRGQNVTFRCDPISEHNRLYWYRQTLGQGPEFLTYFQNEAQLEKSRLLSDRFSAERPKGSFSTLEIQRTEQGDSAMYLCASSVTGDPNYGYTFGSGTRLTVV.

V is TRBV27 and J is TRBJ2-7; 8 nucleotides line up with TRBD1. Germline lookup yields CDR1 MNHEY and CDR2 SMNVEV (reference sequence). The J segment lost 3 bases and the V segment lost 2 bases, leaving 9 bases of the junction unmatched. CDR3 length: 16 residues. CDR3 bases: TGTGCCAGCAGTTTAGCACCAGGGGGCGCAAACTACGAGCAGTACTTC. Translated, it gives CASSLAPGGANYEQYF.

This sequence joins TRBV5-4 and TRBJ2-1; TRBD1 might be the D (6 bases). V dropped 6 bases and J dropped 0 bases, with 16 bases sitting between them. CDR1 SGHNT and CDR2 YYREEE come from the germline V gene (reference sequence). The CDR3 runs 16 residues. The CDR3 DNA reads TGTGCCAGCACCCCGGGACACCCTAGCTCCTACAATGAGCAGTTCTTC. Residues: CASTPGHPSSYNEQFF.